This TCR beta chain was sequenced in a study of T-cell memory formation after mild COVID-19. Study-level points and caveats: Memory cells collected pre-infection included some clones that later responded, suggesting cross-reactive memory joined. Clones that shrank (day 15 to 85) were balanced CD4/CD8, whereas later expanders leaned CD4+.

This clonotype showed up just a few times. The antigen is unknown. Constant-segment primers served in 5'RACE that generated TCR alpha and TCR beta cDNA libraries bearing sample barcodes and UMIs. TCRdb used MiXCR to reprocess the 5' RACE reads, holding one entry per CDR3 protein. The data show fewer than 450,000 distinct CDR3 sequences, about 24% seen once. The length of the CDR3 is 18 residues. V gave up 4 bases and J gave up 2 bases; unmatched junction bases: 8. The germline CDR1 and CDR2 sequences are SEHNR and FQNEAQ (reference sequence). J is TRBJ2-1 and V is TRBV7-9; 13 bases agree with TRBD2. Material for sequencing was PBMCs or a T cell subset sorted from them (not recorded which). The clonotype comes from an adult woman who had mild COVID-19 (a few samples of this study predate the infection). Cell type and time point are not known. The CDR3 coding sequence is TGTGCCAGCAGCTCCGGACTAGCGGGAGCAGCGGCCTACAATGAGCAGTTCTTC. Its translation: CASSSGLAGAAAYNEQFF.